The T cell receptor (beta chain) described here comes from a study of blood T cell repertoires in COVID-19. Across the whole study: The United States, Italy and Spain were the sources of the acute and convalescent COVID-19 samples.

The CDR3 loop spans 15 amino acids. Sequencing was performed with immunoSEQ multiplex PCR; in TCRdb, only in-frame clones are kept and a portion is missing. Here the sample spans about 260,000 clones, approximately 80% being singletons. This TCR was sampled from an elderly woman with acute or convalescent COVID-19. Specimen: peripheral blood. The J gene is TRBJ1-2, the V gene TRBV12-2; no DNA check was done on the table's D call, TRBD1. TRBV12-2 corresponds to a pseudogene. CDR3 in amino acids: CASRLVSQGLYGYTF. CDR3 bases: TGTGCAAGTCGCTTAGTCAGCCAGGGCCTCTATGGCTACACCTTC.